This T cell receptor (beta chain) stems from a study of cytomegalovirus exposure and HLA in healthy donors. Study-wide results and limits: Confirmation was obtained in vitro that a few CMV-associated chains are specific for CMV antigens. The dataset shows that most TCR sequences were rare, while some public TCRs occurred in many donors.

Trimming took 6 bases from V and 5 from J, leaving 16 bases between them. The CDR3 has 14 amino acids. From germline, CDR1 is MDHEN and CDR2 SYDVKM. Generated by immunoSEQ multiplex PCR, the TCRdb table keeps only in-frame clones and is missing some. The table records some 110,000 clones, about 82% of them present only once. The donors were in the roughly 120-subject validation cohort, distinct from the approximately 730-subject first cohort. This clone occurred once. What it binds is not known. The TCR was taken from a man younger than 35 in good health and CMV-seronegative. The sequencing sample was made of PBMCs. The genes are TRBV28 and TRBJ1-1; D perhaps matches TRBD1 (5 bases). CDR3 sequence: CASSPPGDLTEAFF. CDR3 nucleotide sequence: TGTGCCAGCAGCCCTCCGGGGGATTTGACTGAAGCTTTCTTT.